Listed here is a single TCR beta chain. Generated by immunoSEQ multiplex PCR, the TCRdb table keeps only in-frame clones and is missing some. The profile covers roughly 290,000 clones, with about 86% appearing a single time and about a sixth taken by the ten largest. This entry comes from a study of blood T cell repertoires in COVID-19. Across the study: Sites across the United States, Italy and Spain contributed samples from acute and convalescent COVID-19.

In germline, CDR1 is GTSNPN, CDR2 SVGIG (reference sequence). This CDR3 region has 15 residues. The ends lost 1 base at V and 4 bases at J; junction bases unmatched: 7. V and J are TRBV30 and TRBJ2-7; 10 bases fit TRBD1. The sequenced material came from peripheral blood. The source is a person aged 65-85 years with COVID-19, enrolled during active disease. The CDR3 loop reads CAWSAPGQGLYEQYF. The CDR3 DNA is TGTGCCTGGAGTGCGCCGGGACAGGGGCTTTACGAGCAGTACTTC.